Below, one TCR beta chain is given with its context. Its antigen remains unidentified. This sequence may be a read error, since a much larger clone differs from it by one base. This CDR3 comprises 13 residues. Germline CDR1 MDHEN, CDR2 SYDVKM. The data originate from a study of regulatory T cells in long-lasting Graves disease. Study information: Graves' disease counted as persistent after over 5 years of antithyroid drugs with positive TSH receptor antibodies.

Time point indicated: persistent/refractory GD, antithyroid drugs over 5 years with positive TRAb. PBMC-extracted RNA yielded the TCR library. Arm-PCR of CDR3 regions and iRepertoire HTBI primers were used to build TCR beta libraries. TCRdb reprocessed the multiplex PCR reads via MiXCR and lists one record per CDR3 protein. The table lists some 470,000 distinct CDR3 sequences, roughly 21% of them singletons, with around 7% in the top ten. Whole-study results and caveats: Among samples with persistent disease, TRBV28, TRBJ1-2 and TRBJ2-5 were favored.

This clonotype was obtained from a female donor with Graves disease. The sequencing used peripheral blood mononuclear cells (PBMCs), collected when the disease was refractory, from a patient treated with antithyroid drugs. The V gene is TRBV28, the J gene TRBJ1-1; D is undetermined. CDR3 amino acids: CTSLSGANTEAFF. In DNA form, the CDR3 reads TGTACCAGCTTGTCAGGAGCGAACACTGAAGCTTTCTTT.